This is a list of T cell receptor beta chains from one sample in a study of beta chain features in type 1 diabetes. Generated by immunoSEQ multiplex PCR, the TCRdb table keeps only in-frame clones and is missing some. This sample has under 450,000 clones; roughly 13% occur once, and the top ten carry 0.03% to 0.04%. Sequenced material: naive CD4+ T cells from blood. These TCRs come from a man aged 25 to 40 in good health. CDR3s leave out the opening cysteine and the closing phenylalanine or tryptophan.

j_call,v_call,cdr3_aa
TRBJ2-3,TRBV5-1,ASSFWLARPDTQY
TRBJ2-5,TRBV12-2,ASRLERPAGATETQY
TRBJ2-7,TRBV29-1,SVAGPTYEQY
TRBJ2-3,TRBV18,ASSPGTADTQY
TRBJ2-1,TRBV6-1,ASSEGTYNEQF
TRBJ1-4,TRBV6-5,ASSYSPGGGEKLF
TRBJ2-1,TRBV7-2,ASGGRSYNEQF
TRBJ2-1,TRBV6-5,ASSYSLVGNEQF
TRBJ2-5,TRBV5-1,ASSLDVGTETQY
TRBJ2-5,TRBV30,ALLAGTSGQETQY
TRBJ1-1,TRBV7-2,ASSRTLQVF
TRBJ2-5,TRBV11-3,ASSLSGMGVSATQY
TRBJ2-4,TRBV2,ASRLGGEAKNIQY
TRBJ2-3,TRBV19,ASSREFSTDTQY